This T cell receptor (beta chain) emerged from a study of tissue T cells after allogeneic stem cell transplantation. Notes on the study in general: TCR repertoires tracked anatomic similarity, regardless of disease or transplant status.

Comparators without hematopoietic cell transplant had other cancers, at least five gastrointestinal samples, and no known gastrointestinal disease. Produced via immunoSEQ multiplex PCR; TCRdb's table is partial and in-frame only. This sample has fewer than 30,000 clones; around four fifths occur once, and the top ten carry approximately 8%. With 8 bases removed from V and 4 bases from J, the gap between germline ends came to 5 bases. CDR3 length equals 11 residues. Turning to this clone: Antigen specificity is unknown.

This sequence originates from a female donor at least 60 years old with lung cancer. This specimen consisted of tissue from the ileum, obtained at autopsy. This sequence joins TRBV12-3 or TRBV12-4 and TRBJ2-2; no firm D call. DNA for the CDR3: TGTGCCAGCGGCCTCACCGGGGAGCTGTTTTTT. Its translation: CASGLTGELFF.